The 10 T cell receptor beta chains below all came from one sample that was sequenced in a study of T cell responses to AZD1222 COVID-19 vaccine. Repertoires were generated with immunoSEQ multiplex PCR, while TCRdb's copy carries only in-frame clones and drops some. The table has 110,000 to 150,000 clones, around 93% seen once; the top ten hold less than 3.5%. The sample in question was peripheral blood, obtained 28 days after the second AZD1222 dose. Receptor source: an adult who received the AZD1222 COVID-19 vaccine.

This clone was seen just once. The V and J genes are TRBV7-9 and TRBJ2-2, with 8 bases identical to TRBD2. The J segment lost 5 bases and the V segment lost 5 bases, leaving 13 bases of the junction unmatched. CDR3 length: 17 residues. From germline, CDR1 is SEHNR and CDR2 FQNEAQ (reference sequence). The CDR3 coding sequence is TGTGCCAGCAGCCCGTACCCAGCGGGAGATTGGACCGGGGAGCTGTTTTTT. Its protein is CASSPYPAGDWTGELFF.

V and J are TRBV12-3 or TRBV12-4 and TRBJ2-7; D gene uncertain. This CDR3 is 12 amino acids long. The V and J ends lost 6 bases and 6 bases respectively, with 12 bases between them. CDR3 in DNA: TGTGCCAGCAGCAGCCGAAGGTTCGAGCAGTACTTC. This encodes CASSSRRFEQYF.

The chain combines TRBV3-1 (or the pseudogene TRBV3-2) with TRBJ2-7; 9 bases agree with TRBD1. CDR3 length: 13 amino acids. CDR1 is LGHDT and CDR2 is YNNKEL in the germline V gene (reference sequence). Germline trimming cut 6 bases from V and 6 bases from J; bases unmatched to any gene: 6. The CDR3, as DNA: TGTGCCAGCAGTCCCGGACAGGGGAGCGAGCAGTACTTC. It specifies CASSPGQGSEQYF.

This clone was seen once. V usage is TRBV30 and J usage is TRBJ1-2; unclear D gene. Germline loops: CDR1 GTSNPN, CDR2 SVGIG (reference sequence). V was trimmed by 4 bases and J by 2 bases, leaving 14 bases between them. The CDR3 length is 14 residues. The CDR3 DNA follows: TGTGCCTGGACCCGGACGGGTCGGAACTATGGCTACACCTTC. Translating it yields CAWTRTGRNYGYTF.

The V and J genes are TRBV4-3 and TRBJ1-6, with 10 bases lining up with TRBD1. V dropped 0 bases and J dropped 12; count of bases not matched to a gene: 8. This CDR3 has 16 amino acids. From germline, CDR1 is LGHNA and CDR2 YSLEER. CDR3 sequence reads: CASSQDQTGGYVPLHF. CDR3 sequence (DNA): TGCGCCAGCAGCCAAGATCAGACAGGGGGCTATGTACCCCTCCACTTT.

J is TRBJ1-2 and V is TRBV2; D gene uncertain. V dropped 6 bases and J dropped 3 bases, with 8 bases sitting between them. In germline, CDR1 is SNHLY, CDR2 FYNNEI. This CDR3 contains 12 residues. CDR3 nucleotide sequence: TGTGCCAGCAGGGGCGACTACTATGGCTACACCTTC. Its protein is CASRGDYYGYTF.

This chain joins TRBV28 and TRBJ2-3; D is ambiguous. This CDR3 spans 18 amino acids. Germline V gene sequence: CDR1 MDHEN, CDR2 SYDVKM. The V end was cut by 2 bases, the J end by 2 bases, with 20 bases between. The DNA of the CDR3 is TGTGCCAGCAGTTTAGAGTTTTGGGCAGTTGAGGCCACAGATACGCAGTATTTT. Translated, it gives CASSLEFWAVEATDTQYF.

This chain uses TRBV2 with TRBJ2-1; possibly TRBD2 for D (6 bases). This CDR3 has 14 residues. Trimming cost V 7 bases and J 8 bases, with 18 bases left between them. From germline, CDR1 is SNHLY and CDR2 FYNNEI. CDR3 amino acids: CASTRRGAEDEQFF. For the CDR3, the DNA is TGTGCCAGCACCCGGCGCGGGGCAGAAGATGAGCAGTTCTTC. The full variable domain, completed using reference TRBV2 and TRBJ2-1, is EPEVTQTPSHQVTQMGQEVILRCVPISNHLYFYWYRQILGQKVEFLVSFYNNEISEKSEIFDDQFSVERPDGSNFTLKIRSTKLEDSAMYFCASTRRGAEDEQFFGPGTRLTVL.

The rearrangement links TRBV5-1 to TRBJ1-1, with unresolved D. V lost 0 bases to trimming and J lost 0 bases, with 6 bases between them. Germline values: CDR1 SGHRS, CDR2 YFSETQ. This CDR3 comprises 14 residues. The CDR3 DNA is TGCGCCAGCAGCTTGGTTGTTATGAACACTGAAGCTTTCTTT. Translating it yields CASSLVVMNTEAFF.

The chain has TRBV6-5 and TRBJ1-3; D gene unclear. CDR1 is MNHEY and CDR2 is SVGAGI in the germline V gene. The CDR3 has 16 residues. Between the trimmed V and J ends, which lost 0 bases and 2 bases, there was a span of 11 bases. CDR3 in amino acids: CASSYSGLRAGNTIYF. Here the CDR3 DNA reads TGTGCCAGCAGTTACTCCGGGTTGAGGGCTGGAAACACCATATATTTT.